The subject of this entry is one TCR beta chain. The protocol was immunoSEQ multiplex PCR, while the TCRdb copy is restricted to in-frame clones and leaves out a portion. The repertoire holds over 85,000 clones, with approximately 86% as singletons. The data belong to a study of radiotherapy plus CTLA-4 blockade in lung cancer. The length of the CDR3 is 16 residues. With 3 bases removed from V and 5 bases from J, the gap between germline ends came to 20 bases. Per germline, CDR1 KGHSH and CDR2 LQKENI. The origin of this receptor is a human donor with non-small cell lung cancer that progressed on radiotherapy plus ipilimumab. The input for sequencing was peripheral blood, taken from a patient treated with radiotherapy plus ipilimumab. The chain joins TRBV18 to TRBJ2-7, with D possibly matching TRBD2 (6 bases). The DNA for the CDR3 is TGTGCCAGCTCACCTCTATCTTCAGGGAGGTTGAACGAGCAGTACTTC. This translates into CASSPLSSGRLNEQYF.